This T cell receptor (beta chain) was obtained from a study of shared clonotypes between healthy human individuals. Looked up from germline, CDR1 is GTSNPN and CDR2 is SVGIG (reference sequence). The trim removed 8 bases at V and 0 bases at J, leaving 10 bases unmatched. The CDR3 covers 17 residues. Replicate PCRs run on sorted subsets employed 200 ng DNA, tens of thousands of T cell genomes. In the authors' workflow: ImmunoSEQ output held junction-only sequences without quality scores, so filtering differed. The repertoire was sequenced with immunoSEQ multiplex PCR; TCRdb's copy has only in-frame clones and lacks some. The DNA gave D and trimming, while V, J and clone size come from that table. Among approximately 1.5 million clones listed, around 98.5% were seen once.

The receptor was isolated from a young man in good health. The chain combines TRBV30 with TRBJ2-1; 13 bases are shared with TRBD2. Sequences were obtained from naive CD4+ T cells sorted from blood. Subset of the sample: CD45RA+ positively selected. The CDR3 sequence is CAGIGTSGTSSYNEQFF. CDR3 DNA: TGTGCCGGGATCGGGACTAGCGGGACCAGCTCCTACAATGAGCAGTTCTTC.